Listed below are T cell receptor beta chains from one sample, sequenced in a study of blood T cell repertoires in COVID-19. Assay: immunoSEQ multiplex PCR; the TCRdb copy retains only in-frame clones and omits some. In the table there are approximately 150,000 clones, 84% of which are singletons. The sample was peripheral blood. The receptors stem from a human donor in a cohort sampled during active COVID-19. Both conserved end residues are part of each CDR3.

j_call v_call cdr3_length cdr3_aa
TRBJ2-1 TRBV4-1 16 CASSQVRTSGHNEQFF
TRBJ2-6 TRBV27 16 CASSLYRGGGANVLTF
TRBJ2-7 TRBV20-1 15 CSASIVDRAVGEQYF
TRBJ2-1 TRBV12-1 15 CASSSTSGTYNEQFF
TRBJ1-2 TRBV2 14 CASSADRSWDGYTF
TRBJ2-7 TRBV2 15 CASSAGRGGVYEQYF
TRBJ2-1 TRBV4-2 17 CASSQAGLAGFQDEQFF
TRBJ2-4 TRBV11-2 14 CASSPDRAGHIQYF
TRBJ2-1 TRBV29-1 11 CSGTSGGEQFF
TRBJ1-2 TRBV10-3 12 CAISDPRDTVRF
TRBJ2-1 TRBV7-8 16 CASSLAPLAGYNEQFF
TRBJ2-7 TRBV25-1 14 CASSSGGVSYEQYF
TRBJ1-1 TRBV30 15 CAWDTGTGGSTEAFF
TRBJ2-1 TRBV12-1 15 CASSPAWTDYNEQFF
TRBJ2-3 TRBV9 16 CASSSGLAPSTDTQYF
TRBJ2-2 TRBV12-5 15 CASGLVQGNTGELFF
TRBJ2-1 TRBV7-9 14 CACARDRVLHEQFF
TRBJ2-1 TRBV2 14 CASSLGLSYNEQFF
TRBJ2-3 TRBV19 11 CASSIADTQYF
TRBJ2-6 TRBV30 17 CAWSVKAGISGANVLTF
TRBJ1-3 TRBV19 15 CASAQGATPGNTIYF
TRBJ2-5 TRBV11-2 13 CASSRGRQETQYF
TRBJ2-1 TRBV7-8 15 CASSLERGGYNEQFF
TRBJ1-5 TRBV5-6 15 CASSSGGGSNQPQHF
TRBJ1-1 TRBV10-1 13 CASSDRENTEAFF
TRBJ2-7 TRBV6-6 20 CASSPLRGSGGGLSSYEQYF
TRBJ2-5 TRBV7-2 16 CASSSRTSPITETQYF
TRBJ2-7 TRBV9 15 CASSVDPGWGDEQYF
TRBJ1-2 TRBV28 14 CASSKQGIRYGYTF
TRBJ1-5 TRBV29-1 12 CSVLRGQEPQHF
TRBJ2-1 TRBV5-4 14 CASSLVGGMGEQFF
TRBJ2-2 TRBV21-1 15 CASSKGQGGAGELFF
TRBJ2-2 TRBV5-8 15 CASSFYFGGTGELFF
TRBJ2-1 TRBV10-3 16 CAISDGTSGSYNEQFF
TRBJ1-1 TRBV7-9 12 CASSLADRVAFF
TRBJ2-3 TRBV3-1/TRBV3-2 14 CASTRGDYTDTQYF
TRBJ2-5 TRBV9 14 CASSQGAFQETQYF
TRBJ1-1 TRBV29-1 13 CSADRGRAAEAFF
TRBJ2-2 TRBV5-8 14 CASSFSGYTGELFF
TRBJ2-3 TRBV7-9 14 CASSLGQPTDTQYF
TRBJ1-2 TRBV5-4 14 CASSPGTGEGGYTF
TRBJ1-1 TRBV14 15 CASSQTGVWDTEAFF
TRBJ2-7 TRBV6-5 14 CASSYSGRNYEQYF
TRBJ2-3 TRBV3-1/TRBV3-2 17 CASSHNFFSGGADTQYF
TRBJ1-6 TRBV19 13 CASSGQGNSPLHF
TRBJ2-1 TRBV6-6 14 CASSPGGGGNEQFF
TRBJ1-1 TRBV29-1 11 CSAPYNTEAFF
TRBJ2-7 TRBV11-2 20 CASSLEWGTELFLLSYEQYF
TRBJ1-1 TRBV10-3 14 CAISEGQGLPEAFF
TRBJ1-4 TRBV10-1 14 CASSESPTGSRLFF
TRBJ1-1 TRBV9 13 CASSARQGTEAFF
TRBJ2-7 TRBV5-1 15 CASSPLAGGHYEQYF
TRBJ2-7 TRBV18 16 CASSPRRVASSYEQYF